This T cell receptor (beta chain) was documented in a study of blood T cells in healthy people across ages. Then a second PCR, running roughly 7 to 11 cycles, was carried out with a sample-barcoded 5' primer and a J-beta primer mix. TCRdb called the 5' RACE reads again in MiXCR, with one record for every CDR3 protein. The sample carries about 1.4 million distinct CDR3 sequences, approximately 63% recorded once. Broader study findings: Relative to aged donors, long-lived donors carried more naive CD4+ cells and displayed higher diversity.

Turning to this clonotype: The target antigen is unknown.

Researchers isolated at least 6.5 million PBMCs per sample. Per sample, no less than 5 micrograms of total RNA were extracted. The source is a man between 18 and 35 years old in good health. Material for sequencing was blood.

As DNA, the CDR3 is TGTGCCAGCAGTGGCGGTCGGGACTCCCGGGGAGATACGCAGTATTTT. The encoded protein is CASSGGRDSRGDTQYF. The gene calls are TRBV28 and TRBJ2-3, with D tentatively TRBD2 (6 bases). Looked up from germline, CDR1 is MDHEN and CDR2 is SYDVKM. V lost 5 bases and J 5 bases, leaving 20 bases between the germline ends. This CDR3 is 16 amino acids long.